The source of this T cell receptor beta chain is a study of blood T cell repertoires in COVID-19. Looking at the study overall: Spain, Italy and the United States supplied samples that represented acute and convalescent COVID-19. Sample material is recorded as cDNA or gDNA derived from T cells, B-cell-depleted T cells, or PBMCs.

The length of the CDR3 is 14 residues. Germline V gene data show CDR1 as LNHDA and CDR2 as SQIVND (reference sequence). Trimming removed 7 bases from V and 2 bases from J, with 14 bases in between. Patients at the Seattle site were enrolled during active infection and followed longitudinally. Original handling: Quantification of nucleated cells was approximated via reference gene primer amplification. This table comes from immunoSEQ multiplex PCR, and its TCRdb copy is limited to in-frame clones, with some not included. The DNA was the basis for D and trimming; V, J and clone size are from that table. The sample yields approximately 260,000 clones, 80% to 90% seen once.

The sample taken for sequencing was peripheral blood. The V gene is TRBV19, the J gene TRBJ1-2; D may be TRBD1 (6 bases). The source is a woman in her 70s with COVID-19, enrolled during active disease. CDR3 in amino acids: CASTKSGANYGYTF. The DNA of the CDR3 is TGTGCCAGTACCAAATCAGGGGCAAACTATGGCTACACCTTC.